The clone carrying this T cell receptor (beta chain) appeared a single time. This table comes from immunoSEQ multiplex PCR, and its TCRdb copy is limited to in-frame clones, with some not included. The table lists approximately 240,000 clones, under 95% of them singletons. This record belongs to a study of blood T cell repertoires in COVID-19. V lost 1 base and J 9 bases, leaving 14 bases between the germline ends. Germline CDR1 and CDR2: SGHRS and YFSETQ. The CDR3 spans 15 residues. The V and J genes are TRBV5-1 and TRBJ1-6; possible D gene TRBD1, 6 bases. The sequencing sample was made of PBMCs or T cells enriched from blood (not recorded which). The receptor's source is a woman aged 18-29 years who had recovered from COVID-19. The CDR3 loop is CASSLSRGGTSPLHF. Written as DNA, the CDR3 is TGCGCCAGCAGCTTGTCCAGGGGTGGAACTTCACCCCTCCACTTT. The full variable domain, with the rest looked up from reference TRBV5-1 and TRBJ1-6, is KAGVTQTPRYLIKTRGQQVTLSCSPISGHRSVSWYQQTPGQGLQFLFEYFSETQRNKGNFPGRFSGRQFSNSRSEMNVSTLELGDSALYLCASSLSRGGTSPLHFGNGTRLTVT.